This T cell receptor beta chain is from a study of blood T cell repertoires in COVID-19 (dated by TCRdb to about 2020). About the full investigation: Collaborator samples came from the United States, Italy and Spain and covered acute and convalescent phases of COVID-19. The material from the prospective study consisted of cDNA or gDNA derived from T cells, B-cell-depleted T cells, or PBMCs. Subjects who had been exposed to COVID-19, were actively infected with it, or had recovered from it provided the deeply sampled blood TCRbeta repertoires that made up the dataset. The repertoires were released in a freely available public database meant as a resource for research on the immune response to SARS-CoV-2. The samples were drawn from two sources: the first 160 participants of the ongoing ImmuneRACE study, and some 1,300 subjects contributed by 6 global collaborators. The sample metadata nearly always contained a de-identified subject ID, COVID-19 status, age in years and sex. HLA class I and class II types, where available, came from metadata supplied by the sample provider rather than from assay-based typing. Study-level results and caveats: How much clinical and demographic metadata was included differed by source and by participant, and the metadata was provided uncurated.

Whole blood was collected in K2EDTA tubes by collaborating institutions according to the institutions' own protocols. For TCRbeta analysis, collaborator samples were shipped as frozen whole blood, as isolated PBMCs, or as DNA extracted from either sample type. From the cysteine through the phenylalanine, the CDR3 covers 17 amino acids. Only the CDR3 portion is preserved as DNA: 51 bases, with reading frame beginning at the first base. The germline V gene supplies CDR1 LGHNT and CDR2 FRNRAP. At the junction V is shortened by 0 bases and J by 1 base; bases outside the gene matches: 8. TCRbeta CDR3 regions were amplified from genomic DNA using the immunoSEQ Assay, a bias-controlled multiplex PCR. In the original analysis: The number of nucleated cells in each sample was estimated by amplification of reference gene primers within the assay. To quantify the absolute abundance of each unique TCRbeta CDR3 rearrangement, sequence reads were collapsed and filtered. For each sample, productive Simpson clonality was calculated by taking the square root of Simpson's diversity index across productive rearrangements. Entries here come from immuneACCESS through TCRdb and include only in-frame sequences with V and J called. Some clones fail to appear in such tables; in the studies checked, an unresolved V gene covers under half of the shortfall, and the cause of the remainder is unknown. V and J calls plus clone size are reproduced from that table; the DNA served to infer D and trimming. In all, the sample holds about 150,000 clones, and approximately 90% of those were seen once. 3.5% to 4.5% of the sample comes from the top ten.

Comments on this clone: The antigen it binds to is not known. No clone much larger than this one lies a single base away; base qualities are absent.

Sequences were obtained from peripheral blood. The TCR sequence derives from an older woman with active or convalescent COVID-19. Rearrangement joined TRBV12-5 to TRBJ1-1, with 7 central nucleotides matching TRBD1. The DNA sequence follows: TGTGCTAGTGGTTTGGTACGGGGGACAGCCTGGAACACTGAAGCTTTCTTT. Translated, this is CASGLVRGTAWNTEAFF.